The 9 T cell receptor beta chains presented below share a single source sample, sequenced in a study of cytomegalovirus exposure and HLA in healthy donors. PCR was performed using 60 Vbeta and 13 Jbeta primers. Sequencing used immunoSEQ multiplex PCR; TCRdb keeps in-frame clones, though not all of them. Of roughly 230,000 clones in the sample, about 90% are singletons; the top ten hold 1.7%. Sequenced: PBMCs. Receptors were obtained from a girl between 2 and 10 years old in good health and CMV-seronegative.

The sample holds one count of this clone. This chain connects TRBV2 to TRBJ1-1; tentatively, D is TRBD1 (6 bases). The germline V gene has CDR1 SNHLY and CDR2 FYNNEI. CDR3 length: 14 residues. V was shortened by 10 bases and J by 5 bases, with 20 bases between the two germline ends. The CDR3 bases are TGTGCCACAACCCGGGATAGGGGGTATACTGAAGCTTTCTTT. It yields the protein CATTRDRGYTEAFF.

The V gene is TRBV5-1, the J gene TRBJ2-5, with D maybe TRBD2 (6 bases). Germline lookup yields CDR1 SGHRS and CDR2 YFSETQ. The CDR3 is made up of 18 amino acids. Trimming took 1 base from V and 1 from J, leaving 20 bases between them. The CDR3 reads CASSLRARSEAGQETQYF. In DNA form, the CDR3 reads TGCGCCAGCAGCTTGAGGGCCAGGTCAGAAGCGGGCCAAGAGACCCAGTACTTC.

The gene calls are TRBV28 and TRBJ2-3; D is possibly TRBD2 (6 bases). Trimming took 8 bases from V and 0 from J, leaving 15 bases between them. Germline V CDR1 and CDR2: MDHEN, SYDVKM. This CDR3 is 15 amino acids long. CDR3 nucleotide sequence: TGTGCCAGCCGAGTAGCGGACACTAGCACAGATACGCAGTATTTT. Its protein is CASRVADTSTDTQYF.

This clone came up once. V usage is TRBV10-2 and J usage is TRBJ1-2, with 11 bases that match TRBD1. The CDR3 has 15 amino acids. Germline CDR1 WSHSY, CDR2 SAAADI. V lost 0 bases and J lost 9; bases outside the gene matches: 6. CDR3 in DNA: TGCGCCAGCAGTGAGTCCCCCGGGACAGGGGGTCGCTACACCTTC. Residues: CASSESPGTGGRYTF.

The chain recombines TRBV6-1 with TRBJ1-1; perhaps TRBD1 as D (6 bases). The germline V and J ends were trimmed by 2 bases and 2 bases, with 15 bases remaining between them. The CDR3 extends over 16 amino acids. Germline lookup yields CDR1 MNHNS and CDR2 SASEGT. CDR3 sequence (DNA): TGTGCCAGCAGTGAACGTTGGGGGACAACAAACACTGAAGCTTTCTTT. Its translation is CASSERWGTTNTEAFF.

This clone was counted once. J is TRBJ2-1 and V is TRBV13, with 11 bases lining up with TRBD2. Germline V gene sequence: CDR1 PRHDT, CDR2 FYEKMQ (reference sequence). CDR3 length: 20 amino acids. The V gene end was trimmed by 4 bases and the J gene end by 8 bases; junction bases not matched to a gene: 22. In DNA form, the CDR3 reads TGTGCCAGCAGCTGGCTAGCGGGGGGCCCATCCACCACCTTTGACGATGAGCAGTTCTTC. Translating it yields CASSWLAGGPSTTFDDEQFF. The full variable domain, with the rest looked up from reference TRBV13 and TRBJ2-1, is AAGVIQSPRHLIKEKRETATLKCYPIPRHDTVYWYQQGPGQDPQFLISFYEKMQSDKGSIPDRFSAQQFSDYHSELNMSSLELGDSALYFCASSWLAGGPSTTFDDEQFFGPGTRLTVL.

This sequence joins TRBV19 and TRBJ2-7, with D maybe TRBD1 (6 bases). V was cut by 5 bases and J by 7 bases, with 15 bases left in between. The germline V gene encodes CDR1 LNHDA and CDR2 SQIVND (reference sequence). The CDR3 totals 13 residues. The CDR3 region has the DNA TGTGCCAGTAGTGCAGGGGTTCTACCGGAGCAGTACTTC. As protein: CASSAGVLPEQYF.

This chain connects TRBV4-1 to TRBJ2-1; weak D call: TRBD2 (5 bases). V lost 4 bases and J lost 5, with 15 bases in between. The germline V gene encodes CDR1 MGHRA and CDR2 YSYEKL. The CDR3 extends over 15 amino acids. The CDR3 loop reads CASSPNPSGNNEQFF. CDR3 bases: TGCGCCAGCAGCCCCAACCCGAGCGGAAACAATGAGCAGTTCTTC.

This clone was seen a few times. V is TRBV5-6 and J is TRBJ2-5, with 15 bases lining up with TRBD2. Trimming removed 4 bases from V and 5 bases from J; junction bases left unmatched: 9. The CDR3 runs to 17 residues. Germline V CDR1 and CDR2: SGHDT, YYEEEE. CDR3 amino acids: CASSPRTSGRVEETQYF. CDR3 nucleotide sequence: TGTGCCAGCAGCCCCAGGACTAGCGGGAGGGTTGAGGAGACCCAGTACTTC.